Following are 9 T cell receptor beta chains from one sample sequenced in a study of tumor T cells in aggressive B-cell lymphoma. The data were produced by immunoSEQ multiplex PCR, yet TCRdb's version contains in-frame clones alone and is incomplete. The table includes some 5,700 clones, approximately 86% detected once. Sequenced sample: tumor tissue. These receptors were taken from an adult with diffuse large B cell lymphoma.

This clone occurred a few times. V gene TRBV27 combines with J gene TRBJ2-3; 7 bases are shared with TRBD1. Germline-derived CDR1 and CDR2 are MNHEY and SMNVEV (reference sequence). The CDR3 loop spans 13 amino acids. V dropped 7 bases and J dropped 8; count of bases not matched to a gene: 9. In nucleotides, the CDR3 is TGTGCCAGCAATGGACAGGCGCAGGTTACGCAGTATTTT. It encodes CASNGQAQVTQYF.

This clone occurred a few times. The chain uses TRBV11-2 and TRBJ2-1, with 9 bases fitting TRBD2. The CDR3 contains 17 residues. V lost 1 base and J lost 8; bases outside the gene matches: 12. The germline V gene encodes CDR1 SGHAT and CDR2 FQNNGV. In nucleotides, the CDR3 is TGTGCCAGCAGCTTAGGGGCGGGAGGGCCTCGTATGTATGAGCAGTTCTTC. This translates into CASSLGAGGPRMYEQFF.

This clone occurred a few times. The chain carries TRBV5-4 and TRBJ1-1; D remains unclear. Germline V CDR1 and CDR2: SGHNT, YYREEE (reference sequence). This CDR3 has 14 residues. The germline V and J ends were trimmed by 6 bases and 0 bases, with 12 bases remaining between them. DNA of the CDR3: TGTGCCAGCACCCCCGCGGGCATGAACACTGAAGCTTTCTTT. This encodes CASTPAGMNTEAFF.

This chain links TRBV7-6 with TRBJ2-2; possible D gene TRBD2, 5 bases. The germline CDR1 and CDR2 sequences are SGHVS and FNYEAQ. The CDR3 runs 14 residues. V lost 5 bases to trimming and J lost 7 bases, with 14 bases between them. The CDR3: CASSPSYAGGELFF. CDR3 DNA sequence: TGTGCCAGCAGCCCCTCTTACGCGGGCGGGGAGCTGTTTTTT. The full variable domain, its missing parts supplied by reference TRBV7-6 and TRBJ2-2, is GAGVSQSPRYKVTKRGQDVALRCDPISGHVSLYWYRQALGQGPEFLTYFNYEAQQDKSGLPNDRFSAERPEGSISTLTIQRTEQRDSAMYRCASSPSYAGGELFFGEGSRLTVL.

The chain recombines TRBV7-2 with TRBJ2-7; 7 bases map to TRBD1. Germline V gene lookup returns CDR1 SGHTA and CDR2 FQGNSA. With 4 bases clipped from V and 6 bases from J, the junction kept 6 bases outside the gene matches. This CDR3 has 13 residues. The CDR3 here is CASSSLQGSEQYF. The CDR3 nucleotides read TGTGCCAGCAGCTCCCTACAGGGGAGCGAGCAGTACTTC.

The CDR3 spells CASSPFSGKLDEQYF. The CDR3 DNA reads TGCGCCAGCAGCCCGTTTAGCGGGAAGTTGGACGAGCAGTACTTC. The chain combines TRBV5-1 with TRBJ2-7, with TRBD2 matching 8 bases. J gave up 5 bases and V 4 bases, and 11 bases lay outside the gene matches. The CDR3 has 15 residues. The germline V gene encodes CDR1 SGHRS and CDR2 YFSETQ.

The rearrangement uses TRBV13 and TRBJ2-7; D is unresolved. Germline lookup yields CDR1 PRHDT and CDR2 FYEKMQ (reference sequence). V was trimmed by 7 bases and J by 0 bases, leaving 10 bases between them. The CDR3 sequence is 13 residues long. CDR3 nucleotide sequence: TGTGCCAGCACCTTTAGATTCTCCTACGAGCAGTACTTC. It translates to CASTFRFSYEQYF.

This chain connects TRBV19 to TRBJ2-7, with a weak D call TRBD2 (6 bases). CDR3 length equals 13 residues. From germline, CDR1 is LNHDA and CDR2 SQIVND (reference sequence). With 3 bases removed from V and 5 bases from J, the gap between germline ends came to 11 bases. DNA for the CDR3: TGTGCCAGTAGTATGGGACGGGGGAACGAGCAGTACTTC. Protein: CASSMGRGNEQYF.

This rearrangement joins TRBV6-1 to TRBJ1-2; no firm D call. This CDR3 is built from 12 residues. Germline V gives CDR1 MNHNS, CDR2 SASEGT. Trimming cost V 5 bases and J 4 bases, with 8 bases left between them. The CDR3 DNA sequence: TGTGCCAGCAGTCTTCTGAGCTATGGCTACACCTTC. It specifies CASSLLSYGYTF.